Below, 21 T cell receptor beta chains from the same sample are listed, as sequenced in a study of blood T cell repertoires in COVID-19. Produced via immunoSEQ multiplex PCR; TCRdb's table is partial and in-frame only. The table has about 170,000 clones, 60% to 85% seen once. The sample consisted of peripheral blood. The receptors stem from a man between 60 and 75 years old with acute or convalescent COVID-19.

There are a few counts of this clone. The chain joins TRBV10-3 to TRBJ2-7, with 7 positions matching TRBD2. Germline V lookup: CDR1 ENHRY, CDR2 SYGVKD. This CDR3 has 13 amino acids. V lost 7 bases, J lost 4 bases, and 7 bases stayed unmatched. This chain's CDR3 is CAITPGLPYEQYF. CDR3 in DNA: TGTGCCATCACCCCGGGACTACCTTACGAGCAGTACTTC.

The sample holds a few counts of this clone. The junction departs from the called germline gene at one end, perhaps through a read error. The rearrangement joins TRBV9 to TRBJ1-4; TRBD1 aligns across 7 bases. CDR1 SGDLS and CDR2 YYNGEE come from the germline V gene. The CDR3 runs 11 residues. CDR3 loop: CASSERQGGLF. In DNA, the CDR3 is TGTGCCAGCAGCGAACGACAGGGAGGTCTTTTT. Together with reference TRBV9 and TRBJ1-4, the CDR3 gives the full variable domain: DSGVTQTPKHLITATGQRVTLRCSPRSGDLSVYWYQQSLDQGLQFLIQYYNGEERAKGNILERFSAQQFPDLHSELNLSSLELGDSALYFCASSERQGGLFGSGTQLSVL.

The chain recombines TRBV27 with TRBJ2-3; D is ambiguous. The germline V gene encodes CDR1 MNHEY and CDR2 SMNVEV (reference sequence). This CDR3 is built from 14 residues. Trimming removed 3 bases from V and 2 bases from J, with 9 bases in between. The CDR3 is CASSFLGYTDTQYF. The CDR3, as DNA: TGTGCCAGCAGTTTTCTAGGATACACAGATACGCAGTATTTT.

The V gene is TRBV5-1, the J gene TRBJ2-1; 9 nucleotides line up with TRBD1. The germline V gene has CDR1 SGHRS and CDR2 YFSETQ. This CDR3 is built from 16 residues. J gave up 7 bases and V 4 bases, and 12 bases lay outside the gene matches. CDR3 sequence: CASSRIPGQGLNEQFF. In nucleotides, the CDR3 is TGCGCCAGCAGCAGGATACCGGGACAGGGACTAAATGAGCAGTTCTTC.

The CDR3 DNA is TGTGCCAGCAGGGATGTGACAGGGCGGACTGAAGCTTTCTTT. Translation gives CASRDVTGRTEAFF. The chain couples TRBV2 to TRBJ1-1, with TRBD1 matching 7 bases. V lost 6 bases, J lost 5 bases, and 9 bases stayed unmatched. The germline gives CDR1 SNHLY, CDR2 FYNNEI. This CDR3 comprises 14 residues.

This rearrangement joins TRBV6-2 or TRBV6-3 to TRBJ1-2, with D perhaps matching TRBD1 (6 bases). The V end lost 5 bases, the J end lost 3 bases, and 10 bases lay between the germline ends. Looked up from germline, CDR1 is MNHEY and CDR2 is SVGEGT. The CDR3 loop spans 13 amino acids. CDR3 sequence reads: CASSRNRDYGYTF. The CDR3 nucleotides are TGTGCCAGCAGTCGAAACAGGGACTATGGCTACACCTTC.

This clone was seen more than once but under ten times. This chain connects TRBV19 to TRBJ1-6; D is undetermined. Germline values: CDR1 LNHDA, CDR2 SQIVND (reference sequence). The V gene lost 5 bases and the J gene lost 7 bases, with 9 bases spanning the gap. The CDR3 has 13 amino acids. CDR3 loop: CASSSRVNSPLHF. The CDR3 region has the DNA TGTGCCAGTAGTTCGCGGGTCAATTCACCCCTCCACTTT.

The V gene is TRBV5-1, the J gene TRBJ2-7; 10 nucleotides match TRBD1. Germline CDR1 is SGHRS and CDR2 is YFSETQ. The CDR3 length is 15 residues. Trimming took 0 bases from V and 1 from J; bases not matched to a gene: 1. CDR3 DNA sequence: TGCGCCAGCAGCTTGGGGACAGGGGGGTCCTACGAGCAGTACTTC. Translation: CASSLGTGGSYEQYF.

This clone was recorded a few times. This sequence joins TRBV6-5 and TRBJ1-6; 12 bases line up with TRBD1. Trimming cost V 6 bases and J 7 bases; bases outside gene matches: 4. From germline, CDR1 is MNHEY and CDR2 SVGAGI. This CDR3 comprises 15 residues. DNA for the CDR3: TGTGCCAGCAGGGAGGGACAGGGGGCGAATTCACCCCTCCACTTT. It encodes CASREGQGANSPLHF.

This clone has only a few counts. The chain combines TRBV7-2 with TRBJ2-1; D possibly corresponds to TRBD2 (5 bases). This CDR3 is 15 amino acids long. Trimming removed 5 bases from V and 9 bases from J, with 20 bases in between. The germline V gene has CDR1 SGHTA and CDR2 FQGNSA. In DNA form, the CDR3 reads TGTGCCAGCAGCCCTTGGGCTAGCCGAAGGAGTGAGCAGTTCTTC. Translating it yields CASSPWASRRSEQFF. The full variable domain, with the rest looked up from reference TRBV7-2 and TRBJ2-1, is GAGVSQSPSNKVTEKGKDVELRCDPISGHTALYWYRQSLGQGLEFLIYFQGNSAPDKSGLPSDRFSAERTGGSVSTLTIQRTQQEDSAVYLCASSPWASRRSEQFFGPGTRLTVL.

The table lists this clone with a count of one. CDR3: CAWSRVSGWEQFF. CDR3 coding DNA: TGTGCCTGGAGCCGAGTTAGCGGTTGGGAGCAGTTCTTC. The chain recombines TRBV30 with TRBJ2-1; D may be TRBD2 (6 bases). CDR3 length: 13 amino acids. V shed 3 bases and J shed 10 bases, with 16 bases lying between them. Germline assignment: CDR1 GTSNPN and CDR2 SVGIG (reference sequence).

This chain links TRBV6-5 with TRBJ2-7, with 9 bases matching TRBD1. Germline CDR1 is MNHEY and CDR2 is SVGAGI. The V gene end was trimmed by 0 bases and the J gene end by 2 bases; junction bases not matched to a gene: 2. CDR3 length equals 15 residues. CDR3 in amino acids: CASSYSGDRAYEQYF. The CDR3 DNA reads as TGTGCCAGCAGTTACTCTGGGGACAGGGCCTACGAGCAGTACTTC.

V gene TRBV3-1 (or the pseudogene TRBV3-2) combines with J gene TRBJ1-1; possible D gene TRBD1, 6 bases. The germline CDR1 and CDR2 sequences are LGHDT and YNNKEL (reference sequence). The V and J ends lost 5 bases and 0 bases respectively, with 10 bases between them. The length of the CDR3 is 14 residues. The CDR3 sequence: CASSDGTMNTEAFF. In DNA, the CDR3 is TGTGCCAGCAGCGACGGGACAATGAACACTGAAGCTTTCTTT.

The chain joins TRBV7-9 to TRBJ1-4; D ambiguous. V was shortened by 2 bases and J by 4 bases, with 14 bases between the two germline ends. The CDR3 extends over 16 amino acids. CDR1 is SEHNR and CDR2 is FQNEAQ in the germline V gene (reference sequence). In nucleotides, the CDR3 is TGTGCCAGCAGCTTATGGGTGGCGGCCGTTAATGAAAAACTGTTTTTT. Its protein product is CASSLWVAAVNEKLFF.

The chain recombines TRBV6-2 or TRBV6-3 with TRBJ1-4; 7 bases are a match to TRBD1. The CDR3 is 15 residues long. Losses at the gene ends were 5 bases for V and 3 bases for J; bases not matched to a gene: 6. Per germline, CDR1 MNHEY and CDR2 SVGEGT. The CDR3 DNA reads TGTGCCAGCAGTGCACAGGGGATGGCTAATGAAAAACTGTTTTTT. Protein product: CASSAQGMANEKLFF.

The chain recombines TRBV12-3 or TRBV12-4 with TRBJ1-1, with D hard to call. V gave up 7 bases and J gave up 3 bases, with 12 bases separating them. The CDR3 has 13 residues. The CDR3 sequence: CASNGLWDTEAFF. DNA for the CDR3: TGTGCCAGCAACGGACTATGGGACACTGAAGCTTTCTTT.

This clone was counted between two and nine times. This sequence joins TRBV24-1 and TRBJ1-2; a weak D match, TRBD1 (6 bases). The length of the CDR3 is 14 residues. V was shortened by 4 bases and J by 4 bases, with 12 bases between the two germline ends. Germline-derived CDR1 and CDR2 are KGHDR and SFDVKD. DNA of the CDR3: TGTGCCACCAGTGACTCGATGACAGGCTATGGCTACACCTTC. This translates into CATSDSMTGYGYTF.

CDR3 nucleotides: TGTGCCAGCAGCCAACGTAGGGACAGGGAGGACTATGGCTACACCTTC. This sequence encodes CASSQRRDREDYGYTF. This rearrangement joins TRBV7-2 to TRBJ1-2; TRBD1 matches 9 bases. The junction had 10 bases not matched to a gene; V was cut back by 5 bases and J by 3 bases. Germline-derived CDR1 and CDR2 are SGHTA and FQGNSA. This CDR3 has 16 residues.

The rearrangement joins TRBV5-6 to TRBJ2-5; TRBD2 agrees at 11 bases. Unmatched junction bases numbered 7, after V lost 3 bases and J lost 0 bases. The CDR3 runs 17 residues. Germline-derived CDR1 and CDR2 are SGHDT and YYEEEE. The DNA of the CDR3 is TGTGCCAGCAGCTCACTTATAGCGGGGGGGTACCAAGAGACCCAGTACTTC. It translates to CASSSLIAGGYQETQYF.

The rearrangement uses TRBV29-1 and TRBJ2-3, with 7 bases identical to TRBD1. Germline CDR1 and CDR2: SQVTM and ANQGSEA. The length of the CDR3 is 15 residues. J lost 5 bases, V lost 4 bases, and 12 bases had no gene match. The CDR3: CSVVRRGLGGDTQYF. The CDR3 region has the DNA TGCAGCGTTGTACGAAGGGGGCTTGGGGGAGATACGCAGTATTTT.

V and J are TRBV5-8 and TRBJ1-6; 10 nucleotides align to TRBD1. The CDR3 has 18 residues. Unmatched junction bases numbered 7, after V lost 4 bases and J lost 0 bases. Germline CDR1 is SGHTS and CDR2 is YDEGEE. The chain's CDR3 is CASSPRTGGGSYNSPLHF. In nucleotides, the CDR3 is TGTGCCAGCAGCCCCCGGACAGGGGGGGGCTCCTATAATTCACCCCTCCACTTT.